Sequencing of this T cell receptor beta chain was carried out in a study of shared T cell receptors in the human thymus. Libraries were prepared by immunoSEQ multiplex PCR; TCRdb keeps only in-frame clonotypes and omits some of them. Among 720,000 or so clones listed, approximately 83% were seen once. V lost 3 bases, J lost 7 bases, and 5 bases stayed unmatched. Per the germline V gene, CDR1 is MRHNA and CDR2 is SNTAGT. The CDR3 contains 13 residues. This same sample was also part of a study on human thymus T cells. As that study records: Serving as donors were healthy Finnish infants, each of whom was having open corrective surgery for congenital heart defects. Thymic and blood repertoires appeared to display a bias in their usage of V and J genes.

The sequence came from a girl under three years old with a congenital heart defect. This chain connects TRBV6-4 to TRBJ1-2; 7 positions match TRBD1. The sample consisted of thymocytes. The CDR3 region has the DNA TGTGCCAGCAGTGAAGGCAGGGGGGCTGGCTACACCTTC. Translating it yields CASSEGRGAGYTF.